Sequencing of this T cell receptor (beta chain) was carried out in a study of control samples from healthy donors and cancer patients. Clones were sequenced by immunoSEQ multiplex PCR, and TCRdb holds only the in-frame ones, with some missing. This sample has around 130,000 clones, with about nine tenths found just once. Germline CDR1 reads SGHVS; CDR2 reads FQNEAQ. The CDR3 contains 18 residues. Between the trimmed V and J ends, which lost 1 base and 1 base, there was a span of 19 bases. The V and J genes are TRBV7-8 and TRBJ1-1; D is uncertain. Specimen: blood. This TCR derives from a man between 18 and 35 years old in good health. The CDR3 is CASSLGTRFSGPNTEAFF. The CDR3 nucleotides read TGTGCCAGCAGCTTAGGAACCCGATTCTCCGGCCCGAACACTGAAGCTTTCTTT.